The 7 T cell receptor beta chains presented below share a single source sample, sequenced in a study of blood T cell repertoires in COVID-19. The repertoire was sequenced with immunoSEQ multiplex PCR; TCRdb's copy has only in-frame clones and lacks some. The sample has about 140,000 clones; more than 85% are singletons. Sequenced sample: peripheral blood. These receptors were taken from a human donor in a cohort sampled during active COVID-19.

The chain uses TRBV7-3 and TRBJ2-6; D is perhaps TRBD2 (5 bases). Germline V gene sequence: CDR1 SGHTA, CDR2 FQGTGA. The CDR3 is made up of 15 amino acids. V lost 4 bases and J lost 4, with 11 bases in between. The CDR3 DNA reads as TGTGCCAGCAGCTCTACTAGTACCGGGGCCAACGTCCTGACTTTC. This gives the protein CASSSTSTGANVLTF.

This rearrangement joins TRBV3-1 (or the pseudogene TRBV3-2) to TRBJ1-2; D is unclear. The CDR3 has 13 amino acids. The V gene's germline CDR1 is LGHDT and CDR2 YNNKEL (reference sequence). The ends were cut back, 0 bases at V and 8 bases at J, with 10 bases in the middle. The chain's CDR3 is CASSQDDGGGYTF. DNA of the CDR3: TGTGCCAGCAGCCAAGACGATGGCGGAGGCTACACCTTC.

This chain joins TRBV3-1 (or the pseudogene TRBV3-2) and TRBJ1-2; TRBD1 agrees at 11 bases. Germline CDR1 LGHDT, CDR2 YNNKEL (reference sequence). V lost 4 bases to trimming and J lost 1 base; unmatched junction nucleotides: 2. The CDR3 is made up of 15 amino acids. The CDR3 nucleotides are TGTGCCAGCAGCCGCGGGACAGGGGGTAACTATGGCTACACCTTC. Translation: CASSRGTGGNYGYTF.

Here the CDR3 reads CASSLAGQGADTQYF. The CDR3 nucleotides are TGTGCCAGCAGCTTAGCGGGACAGGGGGCGGATACGCAGTATTTT. The chain couples TRBV7-9 to TRBJ2-3; 12 bases agree with TRBD1. The CDR3 totals 15 residues. Losses at the gene ends were 0 bases for V and 6 bases for J; bases not matched to a gene: 1. CDR1 is SEHNR, CDR2 FQNEAQ, per germline (reference sequence).

This chain joins TRBV5-8 and TRBJ2-3; 10 nucleotides line up with TRBD2. After removal of 3 bases from V and 0 bases from J, the junction contained 4 bases not matched to a gene. Germline V gene sequence: CDR1 SGHTS, CDR2 YDEGEE. CDR3 length: 16 amino acids. The CDR3 loop is CASSYGTSASTDTQYF. In DNA form, the CDR3 reads TGTGCCAGCAGCTACGGGACTAGCGCAAGCACAGATACGCAGTATTTT.

This chain links TRBV6-5 with TRBJ1-2; D might be TRBD1 (5 bases). CDR1 is MNHEY, CDR2 SVGAGI, per germline. The CDR3 covers 14 residues. Trimming took 0 bases from V and 8 from J, leaving 13 bases between them. Here the CDR3 DNA reads TGTGCCAGCAGTTACTCGAAGGGATCAGGGGGCTACACCTTC. Amino acids: CASSYSKGSGGYTF.

The J gene is TRBJ2-1, the V gene TRBV6-6; TRBD2 matches at 7 bases. Germline lookup yields CDR1 MNHNY and CDR2 SVGAGI (reference sequence). CDR3 size: 15 residues. V dropped 2 bases and J dropped 6; count of bases not matched to a gene: 7. Written as DNA, the CDR3 is TGTGCCAGCAGTTACCGGGGAGGGGCCGGCAATGAGCAGTTCTTC. Amino acids: CASSYRGGAGNEQFF.